This T cell receptor beta chain emerged from a study of blood T cell repertoires in COVID-19. Study-wide background: Acute and convalescent COVID-19 samples came from the United States, Italy and Spain. PBMCs, B-cell-depleted T cells, or T cells provided the cDNA or gDNA that made up the material.

Authors' analysis steps: The assay estimated nucleated cells by amplifying reference gene primers. Produced via immunoSEQ multiplex PCR; TCRdb's table is partial and in-frame only. The V and J calls and clone size are taken from that table; D and trimming were inferred from the DNA. The table has about 79,000 clones, approximately 90% seen once. This TCR was recovered from a man in his 70s with active or convalescent COVID-19. Sequenced: peripheral blood.

Here the CDR3 DNA reads TGTGCCAACTCCGGGACAGGGGGTTCACCCCTCCACTTT. Its protein is CANSGTGGSPLHF. The rearrangement uses TRBV28 and TRBJ1-6; 11 bases are shared with TRBD1. With 10 bases clipped from V and 9 bases from J, the junction kept 5 bases outside the gene matches. CDR3 size: 13 residues. The germline V gene has CDR1 MDHEN and CDR2 SYDVKM.